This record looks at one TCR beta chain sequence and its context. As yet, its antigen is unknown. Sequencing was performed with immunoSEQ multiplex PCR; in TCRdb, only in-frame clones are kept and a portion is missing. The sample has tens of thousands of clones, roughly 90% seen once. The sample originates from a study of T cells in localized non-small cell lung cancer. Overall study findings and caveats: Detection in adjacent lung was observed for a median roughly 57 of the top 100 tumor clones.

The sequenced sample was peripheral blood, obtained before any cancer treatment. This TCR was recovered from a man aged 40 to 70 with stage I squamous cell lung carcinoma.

The CDR3 spells CASSLGLGQGAGYTF. The CDR3 bases are TGCGCCAGCAGCCTGGGGCTGGGACAGGGGGCTGGCTACACCTTC. V gene TRBV4-1 combines with J gene TRBJ1-2; 12 bases map to TRBD1. The CDR3 runs 15 residues. Germline V gene sequence: CDR1 MGHRA, CDR2 YSYEKL. V was clipped by 4 bases and J by 7 bases; unmatched bases: 7.